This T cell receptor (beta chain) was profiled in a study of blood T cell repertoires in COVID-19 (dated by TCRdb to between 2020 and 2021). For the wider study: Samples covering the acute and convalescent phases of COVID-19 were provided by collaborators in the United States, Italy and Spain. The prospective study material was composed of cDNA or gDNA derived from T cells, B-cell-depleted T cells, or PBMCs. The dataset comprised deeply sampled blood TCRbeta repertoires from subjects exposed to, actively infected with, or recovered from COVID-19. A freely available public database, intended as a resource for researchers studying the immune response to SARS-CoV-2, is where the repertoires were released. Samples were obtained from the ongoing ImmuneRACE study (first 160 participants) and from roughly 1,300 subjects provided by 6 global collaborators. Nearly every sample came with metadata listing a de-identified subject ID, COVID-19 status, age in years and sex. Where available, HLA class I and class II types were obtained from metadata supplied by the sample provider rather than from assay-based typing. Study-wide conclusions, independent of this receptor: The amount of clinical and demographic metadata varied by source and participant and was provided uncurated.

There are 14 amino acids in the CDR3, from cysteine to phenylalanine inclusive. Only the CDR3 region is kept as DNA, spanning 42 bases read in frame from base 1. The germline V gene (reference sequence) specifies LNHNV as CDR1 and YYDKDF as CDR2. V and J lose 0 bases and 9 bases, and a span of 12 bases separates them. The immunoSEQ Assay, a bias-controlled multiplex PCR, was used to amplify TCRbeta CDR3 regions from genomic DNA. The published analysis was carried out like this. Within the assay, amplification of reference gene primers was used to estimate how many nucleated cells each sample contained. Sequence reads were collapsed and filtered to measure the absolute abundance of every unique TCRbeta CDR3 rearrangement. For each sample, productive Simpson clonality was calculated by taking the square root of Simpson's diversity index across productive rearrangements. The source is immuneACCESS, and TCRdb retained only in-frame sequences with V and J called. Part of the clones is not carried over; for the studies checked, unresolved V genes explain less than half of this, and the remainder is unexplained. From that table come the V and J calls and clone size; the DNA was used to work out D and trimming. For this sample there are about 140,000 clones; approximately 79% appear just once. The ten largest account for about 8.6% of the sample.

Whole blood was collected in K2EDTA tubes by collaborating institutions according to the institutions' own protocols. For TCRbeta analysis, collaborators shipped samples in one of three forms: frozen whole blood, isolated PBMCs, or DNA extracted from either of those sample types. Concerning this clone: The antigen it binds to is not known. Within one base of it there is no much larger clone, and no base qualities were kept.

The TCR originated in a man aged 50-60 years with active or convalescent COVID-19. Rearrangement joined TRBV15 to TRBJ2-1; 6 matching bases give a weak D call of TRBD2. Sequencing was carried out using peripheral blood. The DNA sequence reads TGTGCCACCAGCAGAGATATAGGGAGGATTGAGCAGTTCTTC. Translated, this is CATSRDIGRIEQFF.